This TCR beta chain came from a study of follicular helper T cells after annual influenza vaccination. As for the study in general: After each seasonal flu vaccination, blood came on days 0, 7 and 28. Broader study findings: Plasmablast frequency change correlated with clonality change in ICOS+CD38+ cTfh.

The V end was cut by 2 bases, the J end by 7 bases, with 12 bases between. The germline V gene encodes CDR1 LNHDA and CDR2 SQIVND (reference sequence). The CDR3 sequence is 14 residues long. Regarding this clone: The antigen is undetermined.

TCRB was sequenced at Survey level resolution. Sequenced by immunoSEQ multiplex PCR; TCRdb stores in-frame clones only, minus some. This table has about 9,600 clones, around four fifths appearing once. Regarding time point: 2014-2015 season, 7 days after vaccination. The specimen was CXCR5- memory CD4+ T cells sorted from blood, collected 7 days after influenza vaccination. The sequence derives from an adult who received the influenza vaccine. The chain has TRBV19 and TRBJ1-5; a weak D match, TRBD1 (5 bases). Here the CDR3 DNA reads TGTGCCAGTAGTATATCACGGGGGTGGCAGCCCCAGCATTTT. Residues: CASSISRGWQPQHF.